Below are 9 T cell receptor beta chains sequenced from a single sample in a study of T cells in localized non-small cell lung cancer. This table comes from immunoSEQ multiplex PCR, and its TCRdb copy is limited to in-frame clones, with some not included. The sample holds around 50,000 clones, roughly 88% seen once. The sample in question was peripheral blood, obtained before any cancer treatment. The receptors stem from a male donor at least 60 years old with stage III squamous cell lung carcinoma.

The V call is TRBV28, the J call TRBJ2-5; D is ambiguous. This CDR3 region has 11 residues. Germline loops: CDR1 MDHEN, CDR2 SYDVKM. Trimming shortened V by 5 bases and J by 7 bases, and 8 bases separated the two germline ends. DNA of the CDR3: TGTGCCAGCAGTCTCCCCGGGACCCAGTACTTC. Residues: CASSLPGTQYF.

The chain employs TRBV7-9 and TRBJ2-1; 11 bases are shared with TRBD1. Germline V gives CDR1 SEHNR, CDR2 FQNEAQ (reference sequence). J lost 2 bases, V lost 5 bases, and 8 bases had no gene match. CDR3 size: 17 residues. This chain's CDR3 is CASSVTPGQGAYNEQFF. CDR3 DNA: TGTGCCAGCAGCGTTACACCGGGACAGGGGGCCTACAATGAGCAGTTCTTC.

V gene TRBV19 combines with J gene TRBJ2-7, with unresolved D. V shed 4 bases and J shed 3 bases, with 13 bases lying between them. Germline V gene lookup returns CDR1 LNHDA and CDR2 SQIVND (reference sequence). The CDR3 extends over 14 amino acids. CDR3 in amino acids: CASSKATEGYEQYF. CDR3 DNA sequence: TGTGCCAGTAGTAAAGCCACGGAAGGCTACGAGCAGTACTTC.

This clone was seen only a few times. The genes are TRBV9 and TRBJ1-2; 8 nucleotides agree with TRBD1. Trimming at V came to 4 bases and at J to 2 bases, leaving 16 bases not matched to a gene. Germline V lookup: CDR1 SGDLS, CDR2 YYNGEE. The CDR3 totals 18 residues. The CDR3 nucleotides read TGTGCCAGCAGCACGAGGGGACAGGAGGGATTGTTCAACTATGGCTACACCTTC. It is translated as CASSTRGQEGLFNYGYTF.

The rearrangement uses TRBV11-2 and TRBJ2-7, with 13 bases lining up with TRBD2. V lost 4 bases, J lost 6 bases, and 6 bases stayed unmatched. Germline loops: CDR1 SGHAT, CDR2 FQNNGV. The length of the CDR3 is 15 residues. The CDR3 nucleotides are TGTGCCAGCAGCTGGACTAGCGGGAGCTCAGGCGAGCAGTACTTC. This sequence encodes CASSWTSGSSGEQYF. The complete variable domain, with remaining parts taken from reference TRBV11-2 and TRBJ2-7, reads EAGVAQSPRYKIIEKRQSVAFWCNPISGHATLYWYQQILGQGPKLLIQFQNNGVVDDSQLPKDRFSAERLKGVDSTLKIQPAKLEDSAVYLCASSWTSGSSGEQYFGPGTRLTVT.

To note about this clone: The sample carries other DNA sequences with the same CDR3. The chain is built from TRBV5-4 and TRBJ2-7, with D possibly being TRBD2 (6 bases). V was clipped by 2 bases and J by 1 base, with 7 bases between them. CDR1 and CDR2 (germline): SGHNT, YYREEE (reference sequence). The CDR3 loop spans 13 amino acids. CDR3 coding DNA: TGTGCCAGCAGCTTCGGGGGTTCCTACGAGCAGTACTTC. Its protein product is CASSFGGSYEQYF.

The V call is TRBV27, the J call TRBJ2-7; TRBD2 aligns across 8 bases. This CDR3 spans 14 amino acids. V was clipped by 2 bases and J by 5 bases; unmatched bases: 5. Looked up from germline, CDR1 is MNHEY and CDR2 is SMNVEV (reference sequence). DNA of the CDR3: TGTGCCAGCAGTTTAAGCGGGAGACAAAACGAGCAGTACTTC. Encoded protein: CASSLSGRQNEQYF.

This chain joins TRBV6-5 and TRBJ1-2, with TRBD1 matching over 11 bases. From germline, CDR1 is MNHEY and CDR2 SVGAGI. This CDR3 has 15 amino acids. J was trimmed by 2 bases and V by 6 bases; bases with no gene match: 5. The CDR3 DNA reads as TGTGCCAGCAGGAGGACAGGGGGCGAGAACTATGGCTACACCTTC. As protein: CASRRTGGENYGYTF.

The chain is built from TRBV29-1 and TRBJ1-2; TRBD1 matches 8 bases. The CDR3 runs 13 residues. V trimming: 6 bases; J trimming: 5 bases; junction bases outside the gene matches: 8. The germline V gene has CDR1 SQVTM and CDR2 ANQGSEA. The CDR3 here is CSVLSTGGYGYTF. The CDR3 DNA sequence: TGCAGCGTGTTATCAACAGGGGGTTATGGCTACACCTTC.